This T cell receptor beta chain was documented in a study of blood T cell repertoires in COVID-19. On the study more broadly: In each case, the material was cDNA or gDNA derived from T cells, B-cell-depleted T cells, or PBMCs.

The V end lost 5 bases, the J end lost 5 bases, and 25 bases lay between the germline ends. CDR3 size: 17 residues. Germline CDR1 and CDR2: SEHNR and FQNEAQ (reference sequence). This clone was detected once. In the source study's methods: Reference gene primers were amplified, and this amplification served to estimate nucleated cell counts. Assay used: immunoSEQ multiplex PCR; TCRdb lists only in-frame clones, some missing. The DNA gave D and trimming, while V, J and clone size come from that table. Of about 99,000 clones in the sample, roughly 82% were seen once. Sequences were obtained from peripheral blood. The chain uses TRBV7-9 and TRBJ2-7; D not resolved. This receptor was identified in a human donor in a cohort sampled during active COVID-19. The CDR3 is CASSPTRSIPSKNEQYF. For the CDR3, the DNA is TGTGCCAGCAGCCCCACGAGATCTATCCCTTCGAAAAACGAGCAGTACTTC.